The 22 T cell receptor beta chains reported below all come from one sample, sequenced in a study of blood T cell repertoires in COVID-19. Here immunoSEQ multiplex PCR was the method, and the copy in TCRdb shows in-frame clones only, minus some. The repertoire holds 200,000 to 250,000 clones, approximately 78% seen once, with about 5% in the top ten. What was sequenced was peripheral blood. The receptors here all came from a woman in her 70s with COVID-19, enrolled during active disease.

This chain uses TRBV6-5 with TRBJ2-2; TRBD2 matches 7 bases. J gave up 5 bases and V 6 bases, and 3 bases lay outside the gene matches. The CDR3 runs to 13 residues. Germline V gene data show CDR1 as MNHEY and CDR2 as SVGAGI. CDR3 coding DNA: TGTGCCAGCAGCCGACTAGCAACCGGGGAGCTGTTTTTT. It yields the protein CASSRLATGELFF.

For this clone: Other nucleotide sequences from this sample produce the same CDR3. The chain employs TRBV4-2 and TRBJ1-5; possible D gene TRBD1, 5 bases. Trimming took off 1 base at V and 6 bases at J, with 10 bases between the two ends. Germline V CDR1 and CDR2: LGHNA, YNFKEQ. This CDR3 has 14 amino acids. The CDR3: CASSQGQGGQPQHF. As DNA, the CDR3 is TGTGCCAGCAGCCAAGGCCAGGGTGGTCAGCCCCAGCATTTT.

The V call is TRBV5-1, the J call TRBJ2-1; D might be TRBD2 (6 bases). The germline gives CDR1 SGHRS, CDR2 YFSETQ. Trimming pared 1 base from V and 7 bases from J, leaving 21 bases between. CDR3 length: 17 amino acids. CDR3 protein: CASSLIPPGLAENEQFF. CDR3 bases: TGCGCCAGCAGCTTGATTCCTCCGGGACTGGCTGAAAATGAGCAGTTCTTC.

The rearrangement uses TRBV6-2 or TRBV6-3 and TRBJ2-1, with TRBD2 matching 13 bases. Per the germline V gene, CDR1 is MNHEY and CDR2 is SVGEGT. J was trimmed by 6 bases and V by 2 bases; bases with no gene match: 7. The CDR3 loop spans 17 amino acids. This CDR3 reads CASSYTSGLAGSNEQFF. The CDR3 bases are TGTGCCAGCAGTTACACTTCGGGACTAGCGGGATCCAATGAGCAGTTCTTC.

This chain joins TRBV5-4 and TRBJ1-5, with 8 bases identical to TRBD1. This CDR3 region has 20 residues. Trimming removed 0 bases from V and 5 bases from J; junction bases left unmatched: 19. CDR1 SGHNT and CDR2 YYREEE come from the germline V gene (reference sequence). The CDR3 bases are TGTGCCAGCAGCTTGGGCGGGACAGGATCAAGGTCATTATCCGATCAGCCCCAGCATTTT. Translating gives CASSLGGTGSRSLSDQPQHF.

CDR3 in DNA: TGTGCCTGGAATCCCGGGACAGGGAACAGAAGGCAGTTCTTC. This sequence encodes CAWNPGTGNRRQFF. The chain is built from TRBV30 and TRBJ2-1, with 9 bases that match TRBD1. CDR1 GTSNPN and CDR2 SVGIG come from the germline V gene (reference sequence). V shed 4 bases and J 12 bases; nucleotides not matched to a gene: 13. The CDR3 covers 14 residues.

This clone showed up just a few times. V is TRBV19 and J is TRBJ2-1; 8 nucleotides line up with TRBD1. After removal of 4 bases from V and 8 bases from J, the junction contained 4 bases not matched to a gene. Germline CDR1 is LNHDA and CDR2 is SQIVND (reference sequence). CDR3 size: 13 residues. The CDR3 reads CASSRTGSDEQFF. The CDR3 coding sequence is TGTGCCAGTAGTAGGACAGGGTCTGATGAGCAGTTCTTC.

This clone was recorded a few times. This chain connects TRBV5-1 to TRBJ1-5; TRBD1 agrees at 7 bases. Germline CDR1 and CDR2: SGHRS and YFSETQ. This CDR3 spans 15 amino acids. The V gene end was trimmed by 2 bases and the J gene end by 1 base; junction bases not matched to a gene: 3. The CDR3, as DNA: TGCGCCAGCAGCTTACAGGGACAGAGCAATCAGCCCCAGCATTTT. Amino acids: CASSLQGQSNQPQHF.

V and J are TRBV5-1 and TRBJ2-1; 10 positions match TRBD1. Germline V gives CDR1 SGHRS, CDR2 YFSETQ. CDR3 length equals 15 residues. The V and J ends lost 4 bases and 8 bases, in that order; junction bases with no gene match: 9. CDR3 loop: CASSGTGTGDHEQFF. CDR3 nucleotides: TGCGCCAGCAGCGGGACCGGGACAGGGGATCATGAGCAGTTCTTC.

V usage is TRBV10-3 and J usage is TRBJ1-1; D is possibly TRBD1 (5 bases). Germline V lookup: CDR1 ENHRY, CDR2 SYGVKD. This CDR3 contains 14 residues. With 3 bases removed from V and 1 base from J, the gap between germline ends came to 9 bases. CDR3 protein: CAISEGRANTEAFF. The CDR3 coding sequence is TGTGCCATCAGTGAAGGCAGGGCGAACACTGAAGCTTTCTTT.

The J gene is TRBJ2-1, the V gene TRBV4-2; 8 bases match TRBD2. The V and J ends lost 1 base and 0 bases, in that order; junction bases with no gene match: 2. The germline V gene has CDR1 LGHNA and CDR2 YNFKEQ. The CDR3 runs to 16 residues. CDR3 residues: CASSQAGTSSYNEQFF. In nucleotides, the CDR3 is TGTGCCAGCAGCCAAGCCGGGACTAGCTCCTACAATGAGCAGTTCTTC.

The chain joins TRBV14 to TRBJ1-2, with a weak D call TRBD1 (5 bases). Trimming removed 1 base at V and 4 bases at J, with 13 bases between. CDR1 and CDR2 (germline): SGHDN, FVKESK. CDR3 size: 15 residues. Written as DNA, the CDR3 is TGTGCCAGCAGCCAAGTGGGGGAGGGCGGCTATGGCTACACCTTC. It is translated as CASSQVGEGGYGYTF.

The rearrangement joins TRBV7-9 to TRBJ2-7; TRBD2 is a possible D gene (6 bases). Germline V gene lookup returns CDR1 SEHNR and CDR2 FQNEAQ (reference sequence). This CDR3 has 14 residues. Trimming took 1 base from V and 2 from J, leaving 9 bases between them. In nucleotides, the CDR3 is TGTGCCAGCAGCTTAGACTCGGGGGCCTACGAGCAGTACTTC. Translated: CASSLDSGAYEQYF. Complete variable domain (other parts from reference TRBV7-9 and TRBJ2-7): DTGVSQNPRHKITKRGQNVTFRCDPISEHNRLYWYRQTLGQGPEFLTYFQNEAQLEKSRLLSDRFSAERPKGSFSTLEIQRTEQGDSAMYLCASSLDSGAYEQYFGPGTRLTVT.

This clone has only a few counts. V and J are TRBV7-9 and TRBJ1-5, with D possibly being TRBD1 (6 bases). Germline CDR1 reads SEHNR; CDR2 reads FQNEAQ (reference sequence). The CDR3 loop spans 14 amino acids. The V gene lost 3 bases and the J gene lost 1 base, with 7 bases spanning the gap. The CDR3 DNA follows: TGTGCCAGCAGCTTTGACAGGAGCAATCAGCCCCAGCATTTT. The encoded protein is CASSFDRSNQPQHF. Supplemented by reference TRBV7-9 and TRBJ1-5, the full variable domain reads DTGVSQNPRHKITKRGQNVTFRCDPISEHNRLYWYRQTLGQGPEFLTYFQNEAQLEKSRLLSDRFSAERPKGSFSTLEIQRTEQGDSAMYLCASSFDRSNQPQHFGDGTRLSIL.

The chain joins TRBV29-1 to TRBJ1-1; D not certain. Germline loops: CDR1 SQVTM, CDR2 ANQGSEA. V was clipped by 0 bases and J by 1 base, with 12 bases between them. This CDR3 is built from 15 residues. This CDR3 is CSVEDPIVTNTEAFF. Written as DNA, the CDR3 is TGCAGCGTTGAAGATCCCATAGTTACGAACACTGAAGCTTTCTTT.

This rearrangement joins TRBV3-1 (or the pseudogene TRBV3-2) to TRBJ1-5; TRBD1 agrees at 8 bases. CDR1 and CDR2 (germline): LGHDT, YNNKEL (reference sequence). The CDR3 contains 13 residues. V lost 8 bases to trimming and J lost 3 bases; unmatched junction nucleotides: 3. The CDR3 sequence is CASQGAYNQPQHF. CDR3 sequence (DNA): TGTGCCAGCCAGGGGGCGTACAATCAGCCCCAGCATTTT.

The chain is built from TRBV5-1 and TRBJ2-7; 7 bases agree with TRBD2. The germline CDR1 and CDR2 sequences are SGHRS and YFSETQ. This CDR3 is 15 amino acids long. V dropped 0 bases and J dropped 4; count of bases not matched to a gene: 7. The CDR3 nucleotides read TGCGCCAGCAGCTTGGCTGGCGGGAGCAGATACGAGCAGTACTTC. It specifies CASSLAGGSRYEQYF.

Here the CDR3 DNA reads TGTGCCAGCAGCCCTAGCCCATATGGCTACACCTTC. This codes for CASSPSPYGYTF. This chain uses TRBV3-1 (or the pseudogene TRBV3-2) with TRBJ1-2; D gene uncertain. Germline CDR1 and CDR2: LGHDT and YNNKEL (reference sequence). Trimming took 4 bases from V and 5 from J, leaving 8 bases between them. This CDR3 contains 12 residues.

The gene calls are TRBV9 and TRBJ2-5; a possible D gene is TRBD1 (5 bases). Looked up from germline, CDR1 is SGDLS and CDR2 is YYNGEE. The germline V and J ends were trimmed by 0 bases and 6 bases, with 6 bases remaining between them. The CDR3 has 12 amino acids. The CDR3 here is CASSVEGQTQYF. DNA of the CDR3: TGTGCCAGCAGCGTAGAGGGGCAGACCCAGTACTTC. The whole variable domain, remainder taken from reference TRBV9 and TRBJ2-5, is DSGVTQTPKHLITATGQRVTLRCSPRSGDLSVYWYQQSLDQGLQFLIQYYNGEERAKGNILERFSAQQFPDLHSELNLSSLELGDSALYFCASSVEGQTQYFGPGTRLLVL.

V is TRBV7-2 and J is TRBJ2-5; TRBD1 matches at 10 bases. J was trimmed by 6 bases and V by 6 bases; bases with no gene match: 7. This CDR3 is 14 amino acids long. In germline, CDR1 is SGHTA, CDR2 FQGNSA. The CDR3 here is CASSSTGGLKTQYF. The CDR3 DNA reads as TGTGCCAGCAGTTCGACAGGGGGCTTAAAGACCCAGTACTTC.

The gene calls are TRBV5-4 and TRBJ2-4; 9 bases fit TRBD1. The germline gives CDR1 SGHNT, CDR2 YYREEE (reference sequence). Germline trimming cut 5 bases from V and 2 bases from J; bases unmatched to any gene: 8. The CDR3 totals 16 residues. CDR3 sequence (DNA): TGTGCCAGCAGTCAAACAGGGGGCGGGCCCAAAAACATTCAGTACTTC. It encodes CASSQTGGGPKNIQYF. Full variable domain (rest looked up from reference TRBV5-4 and TRBJ2-4): ETGVTQSPTHLIKTRGQQVTLRCSSQSGHNTVSWYQQALGQGPQFIFQYYREEENGRGNFPPRFSGLQFPNYSSELNVNALELDDSALYLCASSQTGGGPKNIQYFGAGTRLSVL.

The gene calls are TRBV11-2 and TRBJ2-3; D ambiguous. From germline, CDR1 is SGHAT and CDR2 FQNNGV. V was pared by 5 bases and J by 6 bases, with 9 bases between. This CDR3 comprises 12 residues. The CDR3 DNA reads as TGTGCCAGCAGCCATAGGCGGGATACGCAGTATTTT. This gives the protein CASSHRRDTQYF.